This T cell receptor (beta chain) emerged from a study of T cells after yellow fever vaccination. Study-wide findings and caveats: Of the clonotypes, a small share occurred in both CD4 and CD8 compartments.

MiXCR, applied by TCRdb to the 5' RACE reads, yields one record per CDR3 protein. The table includes tens of thousands of distinct CDR3 sequences, approximately 7.4% detected once. There are many counts of this clonotype. Its antigen is unidentified. Germline V CDR1 and CDR2: MDHEN, SYDVKM. CDR3 length: 15 residues. The V segment lost 1 base and the J segment 11 bases; nucleotides outside the gene matches: 13. This clonotype originated in a man aged 30-40 years who received the YFV17D yellow fever vaccine. The J gene is TRBJ2-7, the V gene TRBV28, with 8 bases matching TRBD1. Here the sequenced sample was CD8+ T cells sorted from PBMCs, taken 15 days after the yellow fever booster vaccination. The CDR3 sequence: CASSLYGTGDFSEYF. The CDR3 nucleotides are TGTGCCAGCAGTTTATATGGGACAGGAGACTTCTCGGAGTACTTC.